Described below is a single T cell receptor (beta chain) sequence and its context. This specimen comes from a study of CD8 T cells in ankylosing spondylitis. The V end was cut by 0 bases, the J end by 2 bases, with 9 bases between. Per germline, CDR1 SGHRS and CDR2 YFSETQ. CDR3 length equals 15 residues. MiXCR, run by TCRdb on the 5' RACE reads, gives a single entry per CDR3 protein. This table has almost 250,000 distinct CDR3 sequences, around 32% appearing once. The clonotype originates from a male donor with ankylosing spondylitis or in good health (not recorded which). The sample was blood, either unsorted or a sorted T cell fraction (not recorded which). This chain links TRBV5-1 with TRBJ1-5; no definite D call. CDR3 DNA: TGCGCCAGCAGCTTGGATGGGGTTGGCAATCAGCCCCAGCATTTT. It yields the protein CASSLDGVGNQPQHF.